This TCR beta chain was found in a study of T cell changes during pregnancy in multiple sclerosis. TCRdb's table, derived via immunoSEQ multiplex PCR, lists solely in-frame clones and lacks some. The sample has fewer than 30,000 clones; approximately 94% are singletons. Trimming at V came to 6 bases and at J to 4 bases, leaving 8 bases not matched to a gene. The germline V gene has CDR1 SEHNR and CDR2 FQNEAQ (reference sequence). The CDR3 covers 14 residues. The V and J genes are TRBV7-9 and TRBJ1-1; TRBD1 aligns across 7 bases. The TCR was taken from a female donor with multiple sclerosis, enrolled in a pregnancy study. The sequenced sample was CD8+ T cells from peripheral blood mononuclear cells, obtained before pregnancy. For the CDR3, the DNA is TGTGCCAGCAGGCCCCCCGGGACAGTCACTGAAGCTTTCTTT. Translation gives CASRPPGTVTEAFF.